The entry below describes one TCR beta chain. Only in-frame clones appear in the TCRdb table, and some are missing; sequencing was by immunoSEQ multiplex PCR. Counted here are fewer than 350,000 clones, around four fifths occurring once; the ten biggest clones make up around 4%. V gave up 6 bases and J gave up 4 bases, with 6 bases separating them. The CDR3 totals 11 residues. From germline, CDR1 is MDHEN and CDR2 SYDVKM. The sample originates from a study of blood T cell repertoires in COVID-19. The sequencing input was peripheral blood. The TCR sequence derives from a woman aged 50 to 60 with active or convalescent COVID-19. The chain couples TRBV28 to TRBJ2-5; no firm D call. The CDR3 DNA follows: TGTGCCAGCAGAACTGTAGAGACCCAGTACTTC. Its protein product is CASRTVETQYF.